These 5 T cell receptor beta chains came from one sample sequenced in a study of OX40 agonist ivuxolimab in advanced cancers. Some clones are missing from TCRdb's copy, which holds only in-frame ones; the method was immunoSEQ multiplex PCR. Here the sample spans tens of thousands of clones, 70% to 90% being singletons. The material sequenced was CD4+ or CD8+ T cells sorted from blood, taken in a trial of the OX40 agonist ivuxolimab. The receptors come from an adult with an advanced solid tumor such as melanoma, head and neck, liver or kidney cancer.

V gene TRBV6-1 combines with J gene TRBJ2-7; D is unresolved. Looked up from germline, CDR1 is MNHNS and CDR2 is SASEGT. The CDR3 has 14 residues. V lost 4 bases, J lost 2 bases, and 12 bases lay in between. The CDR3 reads CASSAGNLPYEQYF. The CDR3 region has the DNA TGTGCCAGCAGTGCTGGGAATCTACCCTACGAGCAGTACTTC.

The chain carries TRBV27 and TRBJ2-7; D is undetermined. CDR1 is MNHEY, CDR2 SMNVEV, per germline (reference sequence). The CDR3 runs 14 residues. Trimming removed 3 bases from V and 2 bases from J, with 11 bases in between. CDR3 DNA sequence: TGTGCCAGCAGTTTCTCGGCCGATACCTACGAGCAGTACTTC. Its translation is CASSFSADTYEQYF.

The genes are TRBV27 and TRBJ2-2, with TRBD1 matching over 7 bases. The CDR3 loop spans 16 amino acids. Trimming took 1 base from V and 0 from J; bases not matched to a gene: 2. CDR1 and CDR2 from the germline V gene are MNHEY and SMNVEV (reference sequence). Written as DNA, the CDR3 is TGTGCCAGCAGTTTATTAGGGGGCGCGAACACCGGGGAGCTGTTTTTT. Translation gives CASSLLGGANTGELFF.

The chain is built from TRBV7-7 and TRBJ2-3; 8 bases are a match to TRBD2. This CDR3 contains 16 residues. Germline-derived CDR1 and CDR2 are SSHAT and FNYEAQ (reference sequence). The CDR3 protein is CTSSQARREVLDTQYF. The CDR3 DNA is TGTACTAGCAGTCAAGCCCGGCGGGAGGTACTAGATACGCAGTATTTT.

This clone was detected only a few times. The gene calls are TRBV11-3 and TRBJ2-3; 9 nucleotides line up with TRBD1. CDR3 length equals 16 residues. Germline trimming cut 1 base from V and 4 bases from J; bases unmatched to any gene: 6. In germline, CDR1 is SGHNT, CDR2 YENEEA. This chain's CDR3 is CASSLVYRGHADTQYF. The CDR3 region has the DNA TGTGCCAGCAGCTTAGTGTACAGGGGGCATGCAGATACGCAGTATTTT.